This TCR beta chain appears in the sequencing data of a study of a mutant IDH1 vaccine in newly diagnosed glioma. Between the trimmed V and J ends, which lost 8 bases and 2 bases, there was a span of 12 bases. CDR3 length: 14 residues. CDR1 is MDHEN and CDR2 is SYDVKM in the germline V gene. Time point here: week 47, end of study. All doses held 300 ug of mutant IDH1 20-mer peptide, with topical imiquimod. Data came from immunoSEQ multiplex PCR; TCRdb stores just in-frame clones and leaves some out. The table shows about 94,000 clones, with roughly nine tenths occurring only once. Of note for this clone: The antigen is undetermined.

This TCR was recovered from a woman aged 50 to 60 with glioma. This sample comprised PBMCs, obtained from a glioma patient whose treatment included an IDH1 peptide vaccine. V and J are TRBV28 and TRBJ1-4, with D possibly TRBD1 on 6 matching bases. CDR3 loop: CASLGQKTNEKLFF. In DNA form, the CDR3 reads TGTGCCAGCTTAGGACAGAAGACTAATGAAAAACTGTTTTTT. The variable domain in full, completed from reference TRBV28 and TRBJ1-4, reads DVKVTQSSRYLVKRTGEKVFLECVQDMDHENMFWYRQDPGLGLRLIYFSYDVKMKEKGDIPEGYSVSREKKERFSLILESASTNQTSMYLCASLGQKTNEKLFFGSGTQLSVL.